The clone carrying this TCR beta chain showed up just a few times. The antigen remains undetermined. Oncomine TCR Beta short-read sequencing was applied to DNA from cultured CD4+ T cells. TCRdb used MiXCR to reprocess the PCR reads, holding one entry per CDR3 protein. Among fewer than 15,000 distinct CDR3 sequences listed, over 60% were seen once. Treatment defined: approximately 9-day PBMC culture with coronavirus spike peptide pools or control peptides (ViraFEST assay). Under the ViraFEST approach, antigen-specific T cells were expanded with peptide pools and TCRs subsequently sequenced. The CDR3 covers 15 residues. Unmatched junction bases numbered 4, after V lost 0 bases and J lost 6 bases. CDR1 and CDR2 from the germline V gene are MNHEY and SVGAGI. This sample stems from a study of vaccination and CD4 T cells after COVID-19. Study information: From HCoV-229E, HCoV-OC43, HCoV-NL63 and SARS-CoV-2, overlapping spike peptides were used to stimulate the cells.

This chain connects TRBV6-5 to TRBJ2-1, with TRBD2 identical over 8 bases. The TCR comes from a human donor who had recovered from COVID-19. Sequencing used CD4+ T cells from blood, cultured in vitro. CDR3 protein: CASSYSLAEINEQFF. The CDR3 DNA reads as TGTGCCAGCAGTTACTCACTAGCGGAGATCAATGAGCAGTTCTTC.